This TCR beta chain was recorded in a study of CD8 T cells in Susac syndrome. RNA, at about 0.45 to 1 ug, was reverse transcribed with random hexamers. Amplification of TCR beta CDR3 by immunoSEQ multiplex PCR spanned 54 Vbeta and 13 Jbeta. MiXCR was run by TCRdb on the immunoSEQ multiplex PCR reads, yielding one entry per CDR3 protein. The top ten hold around 0.21% of the sample, which has about 300,000 distinct CDR3 sequences, approximately 85% seen once. Germline lookup yields CDR1 SGHDT and CDR2 YYEEEE. The CDR3 has 15 amino acids. The germline V and J ends were trimmed by 4 bases and 4 bases, with 14 bases remaining between them.

The genes are TRBV5-6 and TRBJ1-4, with a weak D call TRBD1 (5 bases). This sequence originates from a human donor with multiple sclerosis. The sequenced sample was CD8+ T cells from PBMCs. The CDR3, as DNA: TGTGCCAGCAGCCTGAGCAGTGACAGTAATGAAAAACTGTTTTTT. This sequence encodes CASSLSSDSNEKLFF.